The 2 T cell receptor beta chains below were found in one sample sequenced in a study of T cells in Graves' hyperthyroidism and ophthalmopathy. Amplified TCR beta CDR3 regions derived from RNA transcripts. The primer set for the first-round RT-PCR of the TCR CDR3 was HTBI. TCRdb reanalysed the multiplex PCR reads using MiXCR and keeps one entry per CDR3 protein. This sample has some 370,000 distinct CDR3 sequences; about a sixth occur once, and the top ten carry more than 30%. Sequenced: blood. These receptors were taken from a woman aged 25-40 years with Graves' hyperthyroidism that later progressed to Graves' ophthalmopathy.

Remarks on this clonotype: A much larger clone lies one base from this, so it may be a read error. This is likely a read error, given that the CDR3 carries no conserved phenylalanine or tryptophan at its end. The rearrangement uses TRBV25-1 and TRBJ2-1; 7 bases are shared with TRBD2. The CDR3 is made up of 15 amino acids. The V and J ends lost 6 bases and 6 bases, in that order; junction bases with no gene match: 11. CDR1 MGHDK and CDR2 SYGVNS come from the germline V gene. This chain's CDR3 is CASSLTRPGGNEQFL. For the CDR3, the DNA is TGTGCCAGCAGCCTCACACGTCCGGGGGGCAATGAGCAGTTCCTC.

The chain joins TRBV4-1 to TRBJ2-7, with 11 bases fitting TRBD2. The J segment lost 3 bases and the V segment lost 1 base, leaving 8 bases of the junction unmatched. Germline V gives CDR1 MGHRA, CDR2 YSYEKL. CDR3 length: 17 residues. The CDR3 DNA follows: TGCGCCAGCAGCCAAGCCGAGGGTAGCGGGAGGGTCTACGAGCAGTACTTC. It encodes CASSQAEGSGRVYEQYF.